This T cell receptor beta chain was observed in a study of quantifying T cell responses using KT2 cells. Study in general: TCR alpha and beta constant-region primers primed reverse transcription of RNA. Under optimum conditions, T4 ligation efficiency was estimated at more than 9.5%.

Each cDNA got a UMI-containing oligo ligated at its 3' end. The first PCR ran 3 to 5 cycles with an equimolar RC1.1 and RC1.2 beta primer mix. TCRdb passed the UMI-ligation and nested PCR reads through MiXCR, listing each CDR3 protein once. The sample shows roughly 50,000 distinct CDR3 sequences, about 12% of them seen only once. Details on this clonotype: This may be a read error, as it is one base from a much larger clone. In this CDR3 the conserved last residue, phenylalanine or tryptophan, is missing, so a read error is likely.

Per the germline V gene, CDR1 is SGHDT and CDR2 is YYEEEE. J was trimmed by 4 bases and V by 4 bases; bases with no gene match: 8. The CDR3 extends over 15 amino acids. This chain uses TRBV5-6 with TRBJ2-5; 9 nucleotides line up with TRBD2. This clonotype originated in a human donor. Input material: PBMCs spiked with cells of the T cell clone KT2. CDR3 sequence reads: CASSRSLAGVETQYS. Written as DNA, the CDR3 is TGTGCCAGCAGCCGCAGTTTAGCGGGAGTAGAGACCCAGTACTCC.